The 8 T cell receptor beta chains in this list originate from one sample, sequenced in a study of early T cells in non-severe SARS-CoV-2 infection. TCRdb re-derived calls from the 5' RACE reads in MiXCR, one entry per CDR3 protein. The table includes fewer than 100,000 distinct CDR3 sequences, over 9% detected once. Sequenced: whole blood. Source of these receptors: an adult who was a healthcare worker with PCR-confirmed SARS-CoV-2 infection or an uninfected control (not recorded which).

This clonotype was counted many times. The chain has TRBV5-1 and TRBJ1-1; TRBD1 aligns across 7 bases. The V gene's germline CDR1 is SGHRS and CDR2 YFSETQ. J lost 0 bases, V lost 1 base, and 6 bases had no gene match. This CDR3 spans 16 amino acids. The CDR3 coding sequence is TGCGCCAGCAGCTTGTCGGGACAGACAATGAACACTGAAGCTTTCTTT. This encodes CASSLSGQTMNTEAFF.

The J gene is TRBJ2-7, the V gene TRBV7-8; 7 nucleotides match TRBD2. Germline-derived CDR1 and CDR2 are SGHVS and FQNEAQ. With V trimmed by 5 bases and J by 4 bases, 5 bases remained unmatched. This CDR3 is 13 amino acids long. The CDR3 is CASSRGLSYEQYF. The DNA for the CDR3 is TGTGCCAGCAGCAGGGGACTAAGTTACGAGCAGTACTTC. Supplemented by reference TRBV7-8 and TRBJ2-7, the full variable domain reads GAGVSQSPRYKVAKRGQDVALRCDPISGHVSLFWYQQALGQGPEFLTYFQNEAQLDKSGLPSDRFFAERPEGSVSTLKIQRTQQEDSAVYLCASSRGLSYEQYFGPGTRLTVT.

This clonotype was counted a few times. This chain uses TRBV7-9 with TRBJ2-5, with D possibly TRBD1 on 6 matching bases. Germline CDR1 and CDR2: SEHNR and FQNEAQ (reference sequence). The ends were cut back, 1 base at V and 4 bases at J, with 13 bases in the middle. The CDR3 is 15 amino acids. The DNA for the CDR3 is TGTGCCAGCAGCTTAGAGGGGGAAAGAGGAGAGACCCAGTACTTC. This gives the protein CASSLEGERGETQYF.

This clonotype was detected ten times or more. The chain links TRBV7-2 to TRBJ2-1, with TRBD2 matching over 14 bases. The CDR3 spans 17 residues. The V gene's germline CDR1 is SGHTA and CDR2 FQGNSA. J was trimmed by 7 bases and V by 4 bases; bases with no gene match: 9. The chain's CDR3 is CASSSRLAGGPLNEQFF. The CDR3 DNA sequence: TGTGCCAGCAGCTCCCGACTAGCGGGGGGGCCTCTAAATGAGCAGTTCTTC.

The V gene is TRBV20-1, the J gene TRBJ2-1, with D maybe TRBD1 (7 bases). Trimming pared 5 bases from V and 2 bases from J, leaving 16 bases between. From germline, CDR1 is DFQATT and CDR2 SNEGSKA (reference sequence). The CDR3 loop spans 15 amino acids. CDR3 region: CSAGGRDSPYNEQFF. The CDR3 bases are TGCAGTGCTGGGGGGCGGGACAGTCCCTACAATGAGCAGTTCTTC.

This clonotype was recorded many times. The rearrangement uses TRBV7-2 and TRBJ2-7; D is perhaps TRBD1 (5 bases). V lost 1 base to trimming and J lost 0 bases, with 10 bases between them. The germline V gene has CDR1 SGHTA and CDR2 FQGNSA. The CDR3 extends over 15 amino acids. The CDR3: CASSLGPQASYEQYF. As DNA, the CDR3 is TGTGCCAGCAGCTTAGGTCCACAGGCCTCCTACGAGCAGTACTTC.

The genes are TRBV6-6 and TRBJ1-6, with a weak D call TRBD1 (5 bases). CDR3 size: 15 residues. Trimming took 5 bases from V and 7 from J, leaving 15 bases between them. Germline V gene lookup returns CDR1 MNHNY and CDR2 SVGAGI (reference sequence). The CDR3 DNA sequence: TGTGCCAGCAGTCCCAGCCCGCGGGGGAATTCACCCCTCCACTTT. Translation: CASSPSPRGNSPLHF.

The genes are TRBV20-1 and TRBJ2-3, with TRBD2 matching over 9 bases. Germline loops: CDR1 DFQATT, CDR2 SNEGSKA (reference sequence). This CDR3 comprises 15 residues. The junction had 5 bases not matched to a gene; V was cut back by 3 bases and J by 1 base. In DNA form, the CDR3 reads TGCAGTGCTAGGTGGCGGACTAGCGGCACAGATACGCAGTATTTT. Its protein product is CSARWRTSGTDTQYF.